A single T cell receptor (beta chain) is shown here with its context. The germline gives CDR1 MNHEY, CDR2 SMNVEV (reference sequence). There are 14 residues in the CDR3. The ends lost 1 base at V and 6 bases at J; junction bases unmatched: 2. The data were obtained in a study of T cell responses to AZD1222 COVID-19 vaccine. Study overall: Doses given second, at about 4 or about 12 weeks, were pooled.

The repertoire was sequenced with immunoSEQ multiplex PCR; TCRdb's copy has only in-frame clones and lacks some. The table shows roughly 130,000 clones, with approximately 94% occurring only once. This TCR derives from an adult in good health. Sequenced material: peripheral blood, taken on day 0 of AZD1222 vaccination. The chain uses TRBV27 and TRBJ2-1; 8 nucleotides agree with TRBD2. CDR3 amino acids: CASSLFLAGNEQFF. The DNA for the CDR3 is TGTGCCAGCAGTTTATTCCTAGCGGGCAATGAGCAGTTCTTC.